This T cell receptor beta chain emerged from a study of cytomegalovirus exposure and HLA in healthy donors (TCRdb year 2017). Study-wide context: In an earlier analysis of 587 of the donors, under 300 Gb of sequence data and 100 million or so unique TCR beta sequences from 150 million to 200 million T cells were reported. Around 330 gigabases of sequencing data and around 88 million unique TCR sequences made up an early release that covered 640 HLA-typed donors. Using immunosequencing, the study profiled T cell repertoires from 550 to 750 subjects and related those repertoires to cytomegalovirus serostatus. All discovery cohort repertoires had been generated using a single sequencing platform. An earlier analysis of about 620 of the donors applied high-throughput TCR beta sequencing to assess whether each TCR beta V gene segment acted as functional or pseudogenic. Across around 400 genotyped donors of the cohort, an average of roughly 250,000 unique TCR beta nucleotide sequences per donor were sequenced, and roughly 18% of those sequences were non-productive. Roughly 5 DR-DQ haplotypes were treated as single units for association and clustering because of strong linkage in the cohort. Among the roughly 400 genotyped donors, approximately 77% belonged to the genetic ancestry cluster associated with self-reported Caucasian donors. Typing coverage differed by locus: A, B, C, DRB1 and DQB1 were typed in roughly 629-630 donors, DQA1 in approximately 520, DPA1 in approximately 600, and DPB1 in 400 to 480. The aim of the study was to test whether cataloging public T cell receptors could identify signatures of past pathogen exposure. A separate validation cohort of about 110 different subjects was used in addition to the approximately 700-subject first cohort. Rather than drawing on any new phenotypic data, the later analysis identified candidate immune exposures from TCR beta sequences and the way those sequences occurred across donors. A later analysis re-analyzed previously published TCR beta repertoires from roughly 690 donors and added high-resolution HLA genotyping to study TCR occurrence patterns. A later genetic analysis took genome-wide SNP genotypes for about 60% of the roughly 670 donors and used that subset as a discovery cohort. High-throughput TCR immunosequencing, statistical association of individual TCRs with disease status, and machine learning were combined to predict cytomegalovirus infection status. Donor age, sex, ethnicity and CMV serostatus were compiled alongside the repertoire data. HLA typing covered class I and class II loci at four-digit resolution.

The library relied on the immunoSEQ multiplex PCR assay. For the multiplex PCR, a mixture combining 60 forward primers for TCR Vbeta segments and 13 reverse primers for TCR Jbeta segments was used. A multiplex PCR assay on genomic DNA amplified the CDR3 region of rearranged TCR beta genes. Amplified TCR beta libraries were sequenced as 87-base-pair reads on the Illumina HiSeq System. The published analysis was carried out like this. A later analysis tallied 75 million to 95 million unique TCR beta chains across the 660 or so repertoires, and roughly 11 million of those chains were shared by two or more donors. Raw reads were error-corrected and collapsed into unique sequences with a nearest-neighbor algorithm that merged closely related sequences to remove PCR and sequencing errors. To assign V, D and J gene segments, CDR3 sequences were aligned to IMGT reference sequences. For a sequence to be retained, a match of at least six nucleotides to both a V gene segment and a J gene segment was required. Rearrangements were classified as productive when the CDR3 lacked stop codons and remained in frame with V and J, and all other rearrangements were classified as non-productive. CDR3 was defined by IMGT convention, running from the second conserved V-encoded cysteine to the conserved J-encoded phenylalanine. Sequences without an unambiguous match to a single V gene segment were excluded from the earlier analysis of about 630 of the donors. In an earlier analysis of approximately 610 of the donors, V segments were called functional above 56.7% productive rearrangements and were called segregating when the between-donor standard deviation exceeded 5%. A statistical classification framework was developed to diagnose cytomegalovirus status using the catalog of TCR beta chain sequences. A later analysis assigned V and J genes by comparing TCR nucleotide sequences with IMGT/GENE-DB human TR gene sequences. The TCRdist pipeline was used in a later analysis to assign CDR3 sequences and most-parsimonious VDJ recombination scenarios. A later analysis defined each TCR beta chain by its CDR3 amino acid sequence plus V-gene family, and excluded reads lacking a unique V-gene family. In a later analysis, approximately 640 highly shared, low-generation-probability nucleotide sequences were removed to address suspected cross-contamination and a sequencing artifact. A later analysis calculated a clonal expansion index for each public chain from normalized within-repertoire ranks of inferred template counts. In a later analysis, generation probabilities were computed using a VDJ recombination model fitted to out-of-frame rearrangements, and the results were checked against IGoR. Hypergeometric tests were used in a later analysis to score TCR-TCR, TCR-HLA and TCR-CMV co-occurrence, with a repertoire-size bias correction applied to the TCR pairs. In a later analysis, false discovery rates were estimated by permuting HLA or CMV assignments 20 times. In a later analysis, co-occurring TCRs were grouped using DBSCAN, and TCRdist sequence similarity was added for clustering within HLA-allele-positive subsets. Repertoires with fewer than 30,000 or more than 120,000 public chains, plus five repertoires with anomalous nucleotide sharing, were excluded from co-occurrence clustering. TCRdb provides this immuneACCESS table in a form limited to in-frame rearrangements. Some clones are lacking; in checked studies, under half of them reflect an unresolved V gene, and why the rest are absent is not known. From that table come the V and J calls and clone size; the DNA was used to work out D and trimming. The sample includes around 100,000 clones, with more than 60% observed a single time. The ten biggest clones cover 4.5% to 5% of the sample.

V lost 0 bases and J lost 2 bases, and the count of bases not matched to a germline gene is 7. The CDR3 runs 17 amino acids, cysteine and phenylalanine included. The read is trimmed to its CDR3 DNA, 51 bases read in frame from base 1. The germline V gene yields MGHRA for CDR1 and YSYEKL for CDR2. A word on this clone: Its antigen is still unknown. Qualities for individual bases were not recorded, and no much larger clone is one base off.

Overall study outcomes, separate from this receptor: A few of the identified cytomegalovirus-associated TCR beta chains were confirmed in vitro to be specific for cytomegalovirus antigens. A later analysis associated some 17,000 TCR beta sequences with specific HLA alleles at a false discovery rate of 0.05. The 87-base-pair reads could not distinguish some IMGT-functional V segments, including TRBV6-2 and TRBV6-3, so those segments were excluded. In the study, approximately 150 TCR beta chains were listed as associated with cytomegalovirus. A further reported finding was that TCR beta sequences accurately predicted the HLA-A and HLA-B alleles for most subjects in the first cohort. A later analysis reported that several top co-occurrence clusters appeared linked to parvovirus B19, influenza, CMV and Epstein-Barr virus. In a later analysis, HLA-associated TCR beta chains were found to be more clonally expanded and to have lower generation probabilities than equally common non-associated chains. In a later analysis, TCR association rates were found to vary across HLA loci, with the most associated TCRs seen for DRB1 alleles and the fewest for HLA-C alleles. The authors suggested that the approach could potentially be generalized to other disease states and immunological phenotypes. V-gene and J-gene trimming of TCR beta chains was associated with a missense DCLRE1C variant in a later genetic analysis, and the association was replicated in an independent cohort. According to a later analysis, most CMV-associated TCR beta chains appeared to be HLA-restricted, and the HLA associations seemed to be driven largely by CMV exposure. Strong co-occurrence of HLA alleles, especially DR and DQ, made assigning TCR associations to individual alleles difficult. The earlier analysis of approximately 540 of the donors excluded about 16 rarely observed V segments, including chromosome 9 orphons, because counts were too low. A group of highly shared sequence variants was considered likely to be a technical artifact of the sequencing pipeline. Broadly in line with IMGT annotations, most TCR beta V segments showed up in productive rearrangements about 87% or about 30% of the time in an earlier analysis of several hundred of the donors. For the cohort, immune exposure information was limited to CMV serostatus. Because HLA typing was unavailable for some donors at each locus, only the typed subset was used in association tests. Correlated functional status among segregating V segments might be attributable to linkage disequilibrium, but an unknown experimental factor could not be ruled out. In both the original and validation cohorts, the classifier was reported to diagnose cytomegalovirus status with high specificity and sensitivity. In this cohort, only TCR beta chains were sequenced, and detectable features were limited by the absence of alpha or paired-chain data. Most TCR sequences were observed very rarely across donors, whereas some public TCRs were present in many individuals. A later genetic analysis reported fewer N-insertions in productive TCRs among donors in an Asian-associated ancestry cluster than the roughly 720-donor mean. Roughly uniform sequencing depth across donors was assumed in presence/absence analyses, although this assumption may not hold.

The cohort was made up of 500 to 850 healthy bone marrow donors. At the time of sampling, every cohort member was nominally healthy, though immune exposures that went unrecorded were likely present. The donor tested CMV seropositive and was one of the 289 seropositive cohort members. Each donor provided a peripheral blood sample, and peripheral blood mononuclear cells were used for TCR beta sequencing. Genomic DNA was extracted from the blood cell samples with the Qiagen DNeasy Blood Extraction Kit. The sequence was collected from a woman under 30 in good health and CMV-seropositive. The chain links TRBV4-1 with TRBJ2-5; 9 junctional bases match TRBD2. Sequences were obtained from PBMCs. The nucleotide sequence is given as TGCGCCAGCAGCCAAGAAGGAAGCGGGAGGTTTCAAGAGACCCAGTACTTC. The encoded protein is CASSQEGSGRFQETQYF.